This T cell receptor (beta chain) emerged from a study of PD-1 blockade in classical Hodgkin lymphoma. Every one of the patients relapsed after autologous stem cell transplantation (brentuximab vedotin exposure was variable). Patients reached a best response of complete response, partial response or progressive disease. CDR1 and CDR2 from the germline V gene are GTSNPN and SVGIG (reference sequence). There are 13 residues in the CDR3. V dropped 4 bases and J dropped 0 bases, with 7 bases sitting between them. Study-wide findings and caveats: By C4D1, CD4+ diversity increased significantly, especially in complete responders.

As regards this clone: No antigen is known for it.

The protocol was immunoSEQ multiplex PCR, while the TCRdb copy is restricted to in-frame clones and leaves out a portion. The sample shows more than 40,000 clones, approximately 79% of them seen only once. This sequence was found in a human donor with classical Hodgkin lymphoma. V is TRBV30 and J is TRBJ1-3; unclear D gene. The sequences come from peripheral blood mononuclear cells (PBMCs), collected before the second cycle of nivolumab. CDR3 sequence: CAWTLSSGNTIYF. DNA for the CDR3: TGTGCCTGGACCCTCAGCTCTGGAAACACCATATATTTT.